The rows below give T cell receptor beta chains drawn from one sample of a study of T cell responses to AZD1222 COVID-19 vaccine. Sequenced by immunoSEQ multiplex PCR; TCRdb stores in-frame clones only, minus some. The table lists 75,000 to 100,000 clones, around 84% of them singletons. Sequences were derived from peripheral blood, sampled on day 0 of AZD1222 vaccination. The origin of the receptors is an adult in good health. Both conserved end residues are part of each CDR3. The order of the fields is J gene, V gene, CDR3 protein.

TRBJ2-1,TRBV9,CASSPRVTYNEQFF
TRBJ1-4,TRBV4-1,CASSPPGPGNEKLFF
TRBJ2-1,TRBV4-3,CASSQKTGPPYNEQFF
TRBJ2-7,TRBV6-5,CASRAVNPLEQYF
TRBJ2-1,TRBV4-3,CASSQTGLTYNEQFF
TRBJ2-7,TRBV6-5,CASTQSWSYEQYF
TRBJ1-3,TRBV2,CASSLMQGATGNTIYF
TRBJ2-7,TRBV14,CASSQSAGTTYEQYF
TRBJ1-4,TRBV9,CASSARPLQGNEKLFF
TRBJ2-3,TRBV29-1,CSGEEGTDTQYF
TRBJ2-2,TRBV19,CASSIEGGGELFF
TRBJ1-2,TRBV10-3,CAISESGLRGYGYTF
TRBJ1-2,TRBV6-6,CASSPFNYGYTF
TRBJ1-3,TRBV24-1,CATSETQGPSGNTIYF
TRBJ2-5,TRBV19,CASSSLWPGATGGETQYF
TRBJ2-2,TRBV3-1/TRBV3-2,CASSQTRTGELFF
TRBJ2-7,TRBV7-6,CASSSSIEIGLYEQYF
TRBJ2-6,TRBV7-3,CASNTPNNVLTF
TRBJ2-5,TRBV12-5,CASGLTGETQYF
TRBJ1-6,TRBV5-1,CASSDTGTGGSPLHF
TRBJ1-1,TRBV19,CASSIDGEGQGPLFTEAFF
TRBJ1-6,TRBV5-1,CASSRPAATLHF
TRBJ1-6,TRBV6-5,CASSQNREFSPLHF
TRBJ2-1,TRBV16,CASSPLGESSYNEQFF
TRBJ1-5,TRBV20-1,CSARAGQPQHF
TRBJ2-7,TRBV5-1,CASSRDSYEQYF
TRBJ2-5,TRBV5-1,CASSFGVGAETQYF
TRBJ2-3,TRBV7-3,CASSAQGRGADTQYF
TRBJ2-7,TRBV9,CASSVFAGYEQYF
TRBJ2-7,TRBV6-5,CASSNPRPLEGEQYF
TRBJ2-7,TRBV19,CASNPSGTYYEQYF
TRBJ2-2,TRBV5-1,CASSPGRFANTGELFF
TRBJ1-2,TRBV28,CASSESGQGAKGYTF
TRBJ2-3,TRBV12-5,CASGLAGQVTDTQYF
TRBJ2-2,TRBV19,CASGTRDTGELFF
TRBJ2-3,TRBV4-2,CASSQDRIASDTQYF
TRBJ2-3,TRBV4-3,CASSQDLAGHTDTQYF
TRBJ2-7,TRBV4-2,CASSQGRPSGGTYEQYF
TRBJ2-1,TRBV28,CASSSAGAESYNEQFF
TRBJ2-5,TRBV7-3,CASSLIHGAQETQYF
TRBJ2-7,TRBV6-6,CASRARSSYEQYF
TRBJ1-2,TRBV7-3,CASSLNAFNGYTF
TRBJ2-3,TRBV9,CASSVASRADTQYF
TRBJ1-2,TRBV5-1,CASSWRGTEGYTF
TRBJ1-5,TRBV6-2/TRBV6-3,CASSYGGWGNQPQHF
TRBJ1-2,TRBV6-2/TRBV6-3,CASSSPSQGSYGYTF
TRBJ1-1,TRBV12-3/TRBV12-4,CASSLQGHTEAFF
TRBJ2-2,TRBV7-6,CASSSIGQGLLTGELFF
TRBJ1-2,TRBV19,CASSPSPGANYGYTF
TRBJ2-1,TRBV28,CASSQLAGGVNEQFF
TRBJ2-7,TRBV3-1/TRBV3-2,CASSLLESSYEQYF